These T cell receptor beta chains were read from a single sample in a study of CD8 T cells in ankylosing spondylitis. From the 5' RACE reads, TCRdb called clonotypes with MiXCR, one entry per CDR3 protein. This repertoire shows around 450,000 distinct CDR3 sequences, roughly 25% found once; its top ten account for 0.89%. The material sequenced was blood, either unsorted or a sorted T cell fraction (not recorded which). Receptors were obtained from a male donor with ankylosing spondylitis. CDR3s include the opening cysteine and the closing phenylalanine or tryptophan. The order of the fields is J gene, V gene, clone size, D gene, CDR3 protein, CDR3 DNA. A D gene is named only where the DNA matches it firmly. Rows may omit the clone size; those that give it use once, few, many or a size class.

TRBJ2-3 | TRBV5-1 | NA | NA | CASSLDTLDTQYF | TGCGCCAGCAGCTTGGACACGCTGGATACGCAGTATTTT
TRBJ1-1 | TRBV29-1 | few | TRBD1 | CSVAPWTGVFEAFF | TGCAGCGTTGCCCCCTGGACAGGGGTATTCGAAGCTTTCTTT
TRBJ2-1 | TRBV4-2 | NA | NA | CASSQDRGNSQQFF | TGTGCCAGCAGCCAAGATCGGGGGAACAGTCAGCAGTTCTTC
TRBJ2-7 | TRBV5-1 | few | TRBD1 | CASSSMTGDSYEQYF | TGCGCCAGCAGCTCAATGACAGGGGACTCCTACGAGCAGTACTTC
TRBJ2-1 | TRBV2 | NA | TRBD2 | CASSQTSGRAAEQFF | TGTGCCAGCAGTCAGACTAGCGGGAGGGCCGCTGAGCAGTTCTTC
TRBJ1-5 | TRBV6-5 | many | NA | CASRDPTNQPQHF | TGTGCCAGCAGAGACCCGACTAATCAGCCCCAGCATTTT
TRBJ2-2 | TRBV12-3/TRBV12-4 | few | TRBD1 | CASNPGTGGFNTGELFF | TGTGCCAGCAACCCTGGGACAGGGGGCTTTAACACCGGGGAGCTGTTTTTT
TRBJ2-1 | TRBV24-1 | few | TRBD2 | CATSESGTSGSPVGSQFF | TGTGCCACCAGTGAGTCCGGGACTAGCGGTTCCCCGGTAGGATCCCAGTTCTTC
TRBJ2-1 | TRBV6-5 | few | TRBD2 | CASSYSEREGYEQFF | TGTGCCAGCAGTTACTCGGAGCGGGAGGGCTATGAGCAGTTCTTC
TRBJ2-1 | TRBV12-3/TRBV12-4 | NA | TRBD2 | CASSLRSGGSYNEQFF | TGTGCCAGCAGTTTGCGTAGCGGGGGCTCCTACAATGAGCAGTTCTTC
TRBJ2-3 | TRBV20-1 | few | NA | CSASRAGQERDTQYF | TGCAGTGCTAGTCGCGCGGGCCAAGAACGAGATACGCAGTATTTT
TRBJ2-2 | TRBV20-1 | NA | NA | CSARLGHSTGELFF | TGCAGTGCTAGATTGGGACACAGCACCGGGGAGCTGTTTTTT
TRBJ2-3 | TRBV20-1 | NA | NA | CSAVRDTQQTDTQYF | TGCAGTGCGGTCCGGGACACGCAACAGACAGATACGCAGTATTTT
TRBJ2-1 | TRBV7-6 | few | NA | CASSEPDPSSYNEQFF | TGTGCCAGCAGCGAGCCAGATCCGAGCTCCTACAATGAGCAGTTCTTC
TRBJ2-1 | TRBV15 | NA | TRBD2 | CATREPGTSTNNEQFF | TGTGCCACCAGAGAACCCGGGACTAGCACAAACAATGAGCAGTTCTTC
TRBJ1-3 | TRBV28 | few | NA | CASSSRQVWNTIYF | TGTGCCAGCAGTTCCCGACAGGTTTGGAACACCATATATTTT
TRBJ1-2 | TRBV5-6 | NA | NA | CAISNRVYYGYTF | TGTGCCATCAGCAACAGGGTGTACTATGGCTACACCTTC
TRBJ2-1 | TRBV5-1 | many | NA | CASSLAGDEQFF | TGCGCCAGCAGCTTGGCTGGGGATGAGCAGTTCTTC
TRBJ1-3 | TRBV12-3/TRBV12-4 | few | NA | CASNPTGNSGNTIYF | TGTGCCAGCAACCCAACAGGAAACTCTGGAAACACCATATATTTT
TRBJ1-4 | TRBV20-1 | few | NA | CSARLGSIRREKLFF | TGCAGTGCTAGGTTGGGGTCTATACGAAGGGAAAAACTGTTTTTT
TRBJ1-3 | TRBV11-2 | NA | NA | CASSLSVRDTIYF | TGTGCCAGCAGCTTATCCGTTCGCGACACCATATATTTT
TRBJ2-1 | TRBV3-1 | NA | TRBD2 | CASSQVLADNEQFF | TGTGCCAGCAGCCAAGTCCTAGCGGACAATGAGCAGTTCTTC
TRBJ1-1 | TRBV12-3/TRBV12-4 | few | NA | CASSLRGAANTEAFF | TGTGCCAGCAGTTTAAGAGGGGCCGCGAACACTGAAGCTTTCTTT
TRBJ2-4 | TRBV29-1 | NA | TRBD2 | CSGLAGAAKNIQYF | TGCAGCGGTTTAGCGGGAGCGGCCAAAAACATTCAGTACTTC
TRBJ1-2 | TRBV28 | NA | NA | CASIPQAIAYGYTF | TGTGCCAGCATTCCACAGGCGATTGCCTATGGCTACACCTTC
TRBJ2-1 | TRBV3-1 | few | NA | CASSQVFRFEQFF | TGTGCCAGCAGCCAAGTCTTCCGGTTTGAGCAGTTCTTC
TRBJ2-5 | TRBV5-1 | NA | TRBD2 | CASRGILAGEETQYF | TGCGCCAGCAGGGGTATTCTAGCGGGAGAAGAGACCCAGTACTTC
TRBJ2-1 | TRBV6-1 | NA | NA | CASRPRFGGYNEQFF | TGTGCCAGCAGGCCCCGATTTGGAGGATACAATGAGCAGTTCTTC
TRBJ2-1 | TRBV3-1 | few | TRBD2 | CASSLKGGLARQEQFF | TGTGCCAGCAGCCTAAAGGGGGGACTAGCGAGGCAGGAGCAGTTCTTC
TRBJ1-5 | TRBV21-1 | few | NA | CASSKEGGVEQPQHF | TGTGCCAGCAGCAAAGAGGGAGGGGTGGAGCAGCCCCAGCATTTT
TRBJ2-1 | TRBV14 | many | TRBD1 | CASSRGQGRNNEQFF | TGTGCCAGCAGCCGAGGACAGGGGCGAAACAATGAGCAGTTCTTC
TRBJ1-2 | TRBV5-6 | few | TRBD1 | CASSLALLGQGVYTF | TGTGCCAGCAGCTTGGCCCTCCTGGGACAGGGGGTCTACACCTTC
TRBJ1-5 | TRBV20-1 | NA | TRBD1 | CSAAGTGGNQPQHF | TGCAGTGCTGCAGGGACAGGGGGCAATCAGCCCCAGCATTTT
TRBJ2-5 | TRBV7-2 | few | NA | CASSLMGAQETQYF | TGTGCCAGCAGCTTAATGGGGGCACAAGAGACCCAGTACTTC
TRBJ2-1 | TRBV6-1 | few | NA | CASSVGRGGWNEQFF | TGTGCCAGCAGTGTGGGCAGGGGAGGTTGGAATGAGCAGTTCTTC
TRBJ2-3 | TRBV29-1 | few | NA | CSAGSPGSRDTQYF | TGCAGCGCGGGTAGTCCCGGGAGTAGGGATACGCAGTATTTT
TRBJ1-5 | TRBV7-8 | few | TRBD1 | CASSFGQGSNQPQHF | TGTGCCAGCAGCTTTGGACAGGGGAGCAATCAGCCCCAGCATTTT
TRBJ2-5 | TRBV20-1 | few | TRBD1 | CSATVGRGLETQYF | TGCAGTGCTACCGTCGGAAGGGGGCTAGAGACCCAGTACTTC
TRBJ1-1 | TRBV12-3/TRBV12-4 | many | NA | CASSLVRTSTEAFF | TGTGCCAGCAGTTTAGTCAGGACTTCGACTGAAGCTTTCTTT
TRBJ1-6 | TRBV10-2 | few | NA | CASSESGSRGDSPLHF | TGCGCCAGCAGTGAGTCAGGGTCGAGGGGTGATTCACCCCTCCACTTT
TRBJ2-1 | TRBV6-1 | few | TRBD2 | CASRPGLAGNQQFF | TGTGCCAGCAGGCCGGGACTAGCGGGTAATCAGCAGTTCTTC
TRBJ2-7 | TRBV5-1 | few | TRBD2 | CASSLEASGFYEQYF | TGCGCCAGCAGCTTGGAGGCTAGCGGGTTCTACGAGCAGTACTTC
TRBJ1-5 | TRBV24-1 | few | NA | CATSDSLPGNQPQHF | TGTGCCACCAGTGATTCTCTCCCGGGCAATCAGCCCCAGCATTTT
TRBJ2-7 | TRBV20-1 | few | NA | CSARDWAGFEAYEQYF | TGCAGTGCTAGAGATTGGGCAGGATTTGAAGCTTACGAGCAGTACTTC
TRBJ1-2 | TRBV10-3 | NA | NA | CAISESVGGYTF | TGTGCCATCAGTGAGTCAGTAGGAGGCTACACCTTC
TRBJ1-1 | TRBV12-3/TRBV12-4 | NA | NA | CASSLLAGSGGTEAFF | TGTGCCAGCAGTTTGTTGGCTGGGTCCGGCGGCACTGAAGCTTTCTTT
TRBJ2-1 | TRBV5-1 | few | TRBD2 | CASSKGLAGGLEQFF | TGCGCCAGCAGCAAGGGACTAGCGGGAGGTTTGGAGCAGTTCTTC
TRBJ2-3 | TRBV11-1 | NA | TRBD1 | CASSFGQGGSLGTDTQYF | TGTGCCAGCAGTTTTGGACAGGGGGGGAGTCTCGGCACAGATACGCAGTATTTT